These T cell receptor beta chains were read from a single sample in a study of blood T cell repertoires in COVID-19. Some clones are missing from TCRdb's copy, which holds only in-frame ones; the method was immunoSEQ multiplex PCR. The sample carries roughly 120,000 clones, over 60% recorded once. Sequences were obtained from peripheral blood. These receptors were obtained from a woman of 80 years or more with active or convalescent COVID-19. The CDR3 runs from the conserved cysteine through the conserved F or W. The order of the fields is J gene, D gene, clone size, V gene, CDR3 protein, CDR3 DNA. A D gene is named only where the DNA matches it firmly. Only some rows state a clone size, as once, few, many or a class for expanded clones.

j_gene: TRBJ2-3
d_gene: TRBD2
abundance: NA
v_gene: TRBV29-1
CDR3aa: CSVDGREGVTDTQYF
CDR3nt: TGCAGCGTTGACGGGCGGGAGGGGGTCACAGATACGCAGTATTTT

j_gene: TRBJ2-7
d_gene: NA
abundance: many
v_gene: TRBV7-3
CDR3aa: CASSLRRGGEQYF
CDR3nt: TGTGCCAGCAGCTTACGTAGGGGCGGCGAGCAGTACTTC

j_gene: TRBJ1-4
d_gene: TRBD1
abundance: NA
v_gene: TRBV5-1
CDR3aa: CASSVTGTNEKLFF
CDR3nt: TGCGCCAGCAGCGTGACAGGGACTAATGAAAAACTGTTTTTT

j_gene: TRBJ2-5
d_gene: TRBD2
abundance: NA
v_gene: TRBV7-2
CDR3aa: CASSFAGGQETQYF
CDR3nt: TGTGCCAGCTCCTTCGCGGGAGGGCAAGAGACCCAGTACTTC

j_gene: TRBJ2-3
d_gene: NA
abundance: once
v_gene: TRBV5-1
CDR3aa: CASSFTGKDTDTQYF
CDR3nt: TGCGCCAGCAGCTTTACAGGGAAGGACACAGATACGCAGTATTTT

j_gene: TRBJ2-2
d_gene: NA
abundance: NA
v_gene: TRBV6-4
CDR3aa: CASSDIIGGELFF
CDR3nt: TGTGCCAGCAGTGACATTATCGGGGGGGAGCTGTTTTTT

j_gene: TRBJ2-7
d_gene: TRBD2
abundance: NA
v_gene: TRBV27
CDR3aa: CASSLIGGLPSYEQYF
CDR3nt: TGTGCCAGCAGTCTTATTGGGGGACTACCATCCTACGAGCAGTACTTC

j_gene: TRBJ1-2
d_gene: NA
abundance: NA
v_gene: TRBV18
CDR3aa: CASSPPGSSNYGYTF
CDR3nt: TGTGCCAGCTCACCACCAGGGAGTTCGAACTATGGCTACACCTTC

j_gene: TRBJ2-7
d_gene: NA
abundance: many
v_gene: TRBV21-1
CDR3aa: CASSKVRERAEQYF
CDR3nt: TGTGCCAGCAGCAAAGTTCGGGAGAGGGCCGAGCAGTACTTC

j_gene: TRBJ2-1
d_gene: NA
abundance: NA
v_gene: TRBV5-4
CDR3aa: CASSTAPIEMDEQFF
CDR3nt: TGTGCCAGCAGCACCGCGCCTATCGAGATGGATGAGCAGTTCTTC

j_gene: TRBJ1-4
d_gene: NA
abundance: NA
v_gene: TRBV9
CDR3aa: CASSVSGANEKLFF
CDR3nt: TGTGCCAGCAGCGTTTCAGGTGCTAATGAAAAACTGTTTTTT

j_gene: TRBJ2-1
d_gene: NA
abundance: few
v_gene: TRBV4-1
CDR3aa: CASSLRTIRLYNEQFF
CDR3nt: TGCGCCAGCAGCCTTAGGACTATCCGACTCTACAATGAGCAGTTCTTC

j_gene: TRBJ2-7
d_gene: NA
abundance: NA
v_gene: TRBV6-2/TRBV6-3
CDR3aa: CASSYAHSGDSGEQYF
CDR3nt: TGTGCCAGCAGTTACGCCCACTCGGGAGATTCGGGGGAGCAGTACTTC

j_gene: TRBJ1-2
d_gene: TRBD1
abundance: NA
v_gene: TRBV4-1
CDR3aa: CASSQRGRGDYGYTF
CDR3nt: TGCGCCAGCAGCCAAAGGGGGCGAGGTGACTATGGCTACACCTTC

j_gene: TRBJ2-3
d_gene: NA
abundance: NA
v_gene: TRBV5-1
CDR3aa: CASSPFGADTQYF
CDR3nt: TGCGCCAGCAGCCCCTTCGGGGCAGATACGCAGTATTTT

j_gene: TRBJ2-7
d_gene: NA
abundance: NA
v_gene: TRBV18
CDR3aa: CASSPGSPGTPTSYEQYF
CDR3nt: TGTGCCAGCTCACCAGGATCCCCGGGGACTCCGACCTCCTACGAGCAGTACTTC

j_gene: TRBJ2-2
d_gene: TRBD2
abundance: NA
v_gene: TRBV24-1
CDR3aa: CATSDPLAGNTGELFF
CDR3nt: TGTGCCACCAGTGATCCCCTAGCGGGAAACACCGGGGAGCTGTTTTTT

j_gene: TRBJ1-2
d_gene: NA
abundance: NA
v_gene: TRBV10-3
CDR3aa: CAISAWRGANYGYTF
CDR3nt: TGTGCCATCAGTGCCTGGAGAGGAGCTAACTATGGCTACACCTTC

j_gene: TRBJ2-1
d_gene: TRBD2
abundance: NA
v_gene: TRBV9
CDR3aa: CASSVEAGGIHEQFF
CDR3nt: TGTGCCAGCAGCGTAGAGGCGGGAGGGATACATGAGCAGTTCTTC

j_gene: TRBJ2-3
d_gene: TRBD1
abundance: NA
v_gene: TRBV5-1
CDR3aa: CASSWGQGADTQYF
CDR3nt: TGCGCCAGCAGTTGGGGACAGGGGGCAGATACGCAGTATTTT

j_gene: TRBJ1-5
d_gene: NA
abundance: NA
v_gene: TRBV9
CDR3aa: CASSDRDTFNQPQHF
CDR3nt: TGTGCCAGCAGCGACCGGGACACGTTCAATCAGCCCCAGCATTTT

j_gene: TRBJ2-3
d_gene: TRBD2
abundance: NA
v_gene: TRBV24-1
CDR3aa: CATSGTSGATDTQYF
CDR3nt: TGTGCCACCTCAGGGACTAGCGGGGCCACAGATACGCAGTATTTT

j_gene: TRBJ2-5
d_gene: TRBD1
abundance: NA
v_gene: TRBV5-1
CDR3aa: CASSLGGTGYQETQYF
CDR3nt: TGCGCCAGCAGCTTGGGCGGGACAGGGTACCAAGAGACCCAGTACTTC

j_gene: TRBJ2-7
d_gene: TRBD1
abundance: NA
v_gene: TRBV5-5
CDR3aa: CASSLVGDRGFYEQYF
CDR3nt: TGTGCCAGCAGCCTCGTGGGGGACAGGGGATTCTACGAGCAGTACTTC

j_gene: TRBJ2-5
d_gene: TRBD2
abundance: NA
v_gene: TRBV5-4
CDR3aa: CASSMALTSGGGWETQYF
CDR3nt: TGTGCCAGCAGCATGGCTCTTACTAGCGGGGGGGGTTGGGAGACCCAGTACTTC

j_gene: TRBJ1-6
d_gene: TRBD1
abundance: NA
v_gene: TRBV28
CDR3aa: CASTSTGTNSPLHF
CDR3nt: TGTGCCAGCACCTCGACAGGGACTAATTCACCCCTCCACTTT

j_gene: TRBJ2-1
d_gene: TRBD2
abundance: NA
v_gene: TRBV6-1
CDR3aa: CASSEGAGGFYNEQFF
CDR3nt: TGTGCCAGCAGTGAGGGAGCGGGAGGTTTCTACAATGAGCAGTTCTTC

j_gene: TRBJ2-5
d_gene: TRBD1
abundance: NA
v_gene: TRBV28
CDR3aa: CASSLWGQQETQYF
CDR3nt: TGTGCCAGCAGTTTATGGGGACAGCAAGAGACCCAGTACTTC

j_gene: TRBJ2-7
d_gene: TRBD1
abundance: NA
v_gene: TRBV18
CDR3aa: CASSLGQGSLLEQYF
CDR3nt: TGTGCCAGCTCCCTCGGACAGGGAAGTCTCCTCGAGCAGTACTTC

j_gene: TRBJ2-7
d_gene: NA
abundance: NA
v_gene: TRBV6-5
CDR3aa: CASSHTSYEQYF
CDR3nt: TGTGCCAGCAGTCACACCTCCTACGAGCAGTACTTC

j_gene: TRBJ1-2
d_gene: NA
abundance: NA
v_gene: TRBV19
CDR3aa: CASSKDRANYGYTF
CDR3nt: TGTGCCAGTAGTAAGGACAGAGCTAACTATGGCTACACCTTC

j_gene: TRBJ1-1
d_gene: TRBD1
abundance: NA
v_gene: TRBV27
CDR3aa: CASSLGTGGTEAFF
CDR3nt: TGTGCCAGCAGTTTAGGGACAGGGGGCACTGAAGCTTTCTTT

j_gene: TRBJ2-7
d_gene: TRBD2
abundance: NA
v_gene: TRBV2
CDR3aa: CASRPGTSTEQYF
CDR3nt: TGTGCCAGCCGCCCCGGGACTAGCACCGAGCAGTACTTC

j_gene: TRBJ2-7
d_gene: TRBD2
abundance: NA
v_gene: TRBV5-1
CDR3aa: CASSSGTSGSSYEQYF
CDR3nt: TGCGCCAGCAGCTCGGGGACTAGCGGGAGCTCCTACGAGCAGTACTTC

j_gene: TRBJ2-2
d_gene: NA
abundance: few
v_gene: TRBV4-1
CDR3aa: CASSHRSVTGELFF
CDR3nt: TGCGCCAGCAGCCATAGGAGTGTTACCGGGGAGCTGTTTTTT

j_gene: TRBJ2-3
d_gene: TRBD1
abundance: NA
v_gene: TRBV4-1
CDR3aa: CASSHDKGQRLTDTQYF
CDR3nt: TGCGCCAGCAGCCATGATAAGGGACAGAGACTCACAGATACGCAGTATTTT

j_gene: TRBJ1-2
d_gene: TRBD1
abundance: few
v_gene: TRBV5-1
CDR3aa: CASSPGTGDYGYTF
CDR3nt: TGCGCCAGCAGCCCAGGTACAGGGGACTATGGCTACACCTTC

j_gene: TRBJ2-7
d_gene: TRBD1
abundance: NA
v_gene: TRBV5-5
CDR3aa: CASSLRQGSSSYEQYF
CDR3nt: TGTGCCAGCAGCCTAAGACAGGGCAGTAGCTCCTACGAGCAGTACTTC

j_gene: TRBJ1-2
d_gene: TRBD1
abundance: NA
v_gene: TRBV7-9
CDR3aa: CASSLLGQGEYGYTF
CDR3nt: TGTGCCAGCAGCTTACTGGGACAGGGCGAATATGGCTACACCTTC

j_gene: TRBJ1-1
d_gene: TRBD1
abundance: NA
v_gene: TRBV5-6
CDR3aa: CASSLGTGNMNTEAFF
CDR3nt: TGTGCCAGCAGCTTGGGGACAGGGAACATGAACACTGAAGCTTTCTTT

j_gene: TRBJ2-2
d_gene: TRBD1
abundance: NA
v_gene: TRBV5-1
CDR3aa: CASSLGQGGNTGELFF
CDR3nt: TGCGCCAGCAGCTTGGGACAGGGGGGGAACACCGGGGAGCTGTTTTTT

j_gene: TRBJ2-1
d_gene: NA
abundance: NA
v_gene: TRBV5-1
CDR3aa: CASSLSRAANEQFF
CDR3nt: TGCGCCAGCAGCTTGAGCAGGGCTGCCAATGAGCAGTTCTTC

j_gene: TRBJ2-7
d_gene: TRBD1
abundance: NA
v_gene: TRBV4-1
CDR3aa: CASSQGAGRGNEQYF
CDR3nt: TGCGCCAGCAGCCAAGGGGCGGGCAGGGGGAACGAGCAGTACTTC

j_gene: TRBJ1-2
d_gene: NA
abundance: NA
v_gene: TRBV15
CDR3aa: CATSRVDPRRGRGYTF
CDR3nt: TGTGCCACCAGCAGAGTCGACCCCCGGCGGGGTAGAGGCTACACCTTC

j_gene: TRBJ2-7
d_gene: TRBD2
abundance: NA
v_gene: TRBV3-1/TRBV3-2
CDR3aa: CASSQARLAGGPRNYEQYF
CDR3nt: TGTGCCAGCAGCCAGGCGAGACTAGCGGGAGGGCCTCGAAACTACGAGCAGTACTTC

j_gene: TRBJ2-6
d_gene: TRBD1
abundance: NA
v_gene: TRBV10-3
CDR3aa: CAISAGGQGAAGANVLTF
CDR3nt: TGTGCCATCAGTGCCGGCGGACAGGGGGCGGCAGGGGCCAACGTCCTGACTTTC

j_gene: TRBJ2-3
d_gene: NA
abundance: NA
v_gene: TRBV18
CDR3aa: CASSPRGQDTDTQYF
CDR3nt: TGTGCCAGCTCACCACGGGGCCAGGACACAGATACGCAGTATTTT

j_gene: TRBJ1-6
d_gene: TRBD1
abundance: many
v_gene: TRBV4-3
CDR3aa: CASSHRQGWDSPLHF
CDR3nt: TGCGCCAGCAGCCACCGACAGGGGTGGGATTCACCCCTCCACTTT

j_gene: TRBJ1-1
d_gene: NA
abundance: few
v_gene: TRBV18
CDR3aa: CASSPSQGGTEAFF
CDR3nt: TGTGCCAGCTCACCAAGCCAGGGAGGCACTGAAGCTTTCTTT

j_gene: TRBJ2-1
d_gene: TRBD2
abundance: NA
v_gene: TRBV5-1
CDR3aa: CASSLLAGGYNEQFF
CDR3nt: TGCGCCAGCAGCTTACTAGCGGGAGGCTACAATGAGCAGTTCTTC

j_gene: TRBJ1-1
d_gene: NA
abundance: NA
v_gene: TRBV5-4
CDR3aa: CASSFRQDRLTEAFF
CDR3nt: TGTGCCAGCAGCTTTCGCCAGGACAGACTCACTGAAGCTTTCTTT

j_gene: TRBJ2-3
d_gene: NA
abundance: NA
v_gene: TRBV3-1/TRBV3-2
CDR3aa: CASSPWPTDTQYF
CDR3nt: TGTGCCAGCAGCCCCTGGCCGACAGATACGCAGTATTTT

j_gene: TRBJ2-1
d_gene: NA
abundance: once
v_gene: TRBV24-1
CDR3aa: CATSAGSRNEQFF
CDR3nt: TGTGCCACCAGTGCGGGTTCCCGCAATGAGCAGTTCTTC

j_gene: TRBJ2-3
d_gene: NA
abundance: NA
v_gene: TRBV20-1
CDR3aa: CSAKRTDTQYF
CDR3nt: TGCAGTGCCAAGAGAACAGATACGCAGTATTTT

j_gene: TRBJ1-1
d_gene: NA
abundance: many
v_gene: TRBV28
CDR3aa: CASSLQVTEAFF
CDR3nt: TGTGCCAGCAGTCTACAGGTCACTGAAGCTTTCTTT